This T cell receptor (beta chain) was captured in a study of CD8 T cells in ankylosing spondylitis. The study's findings and limits: In synovial fluid and blood from reactive arthritis, some motif variants were previously reported. Reported data indicate significant enrichment of disease-linked clones within matched ankylosing spondylitis synovial fluid. CD8+ by phenotype, disease-linked clones were relatively rare in peripheral blood. Characteristic of ankylosing spondylitis blood, it appeared, was a TCR beta motif comprising eight highly homologous variants.

Libraries for TCR beta were made by quantitative 5'-RACE with molecular barcodes. TCRdb redid the calling of the 5' RACE reads with MiXCR, one entry per CDR3 protein. The table lists some 700,000 distinct CDR3 sequences, under 20% of them singletons. Per germline, CDR1 MNHEY and CDR2 SVGEGT. The CDR3 is 13 residues long. Trimming shortened V by 5 bases and J by 4 bases, and 9 bases separated the two germline ends. Comments on this clonotype: The antigen is undetermined.

The clonotype comes from a male donor with ankylosing spondylitis. The specimen was blood, either unsorted or a sorted T cell fraction (not recorded which). This chain uses TRBV6-2 or TRBV6-3 with TRBJ1-5; tentatively, D is TRBD1 (6 bases). As DNA, the CDR3 is TGTGCCAGCAGTGGACAGCTAAATCAGCCCCAGCATTTT. It specifies CASSGQLNQPQHF.